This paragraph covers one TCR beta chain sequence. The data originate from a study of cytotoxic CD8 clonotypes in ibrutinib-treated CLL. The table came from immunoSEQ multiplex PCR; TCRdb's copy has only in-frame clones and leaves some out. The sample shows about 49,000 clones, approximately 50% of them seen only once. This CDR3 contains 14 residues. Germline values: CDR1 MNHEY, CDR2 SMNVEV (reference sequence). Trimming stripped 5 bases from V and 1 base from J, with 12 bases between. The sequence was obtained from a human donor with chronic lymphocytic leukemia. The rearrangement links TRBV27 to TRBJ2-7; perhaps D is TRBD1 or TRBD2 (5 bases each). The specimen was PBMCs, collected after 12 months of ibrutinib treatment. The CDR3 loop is CASSPRDGSYEQYF. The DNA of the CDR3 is TGTGCCAGCAGTCCCCGGGACGGTTCCTACGAGCAGTACTTC.